This passage covers 12 T cell receptor beta chains from one sample sequenced in a study of PD-1 blockade in classical Hodgkin lymphoma. The repertoire was sequenced with immunoSEQ multiplex PCR; TCRdb's copy has only in-frame clones and lacks some. Altogether over 25,000 clones are present, roughly 85% being singletons, with the ten largest covering 20% to 25%. Patients all relapsed after autologous stem cell transplantation, and there was variation in brentuximab vedotin exposure. Sequenced here: peripheral blood mononuclear cells (PBMCs), sampled before the second cycle of nivolumab. Every receptor here comes from a human donor with classical Hodgkin lymphoma.

This clone came up a few times. The gene calls are TRBV19 and TRBJ1-5; no reliable D call. The CDR3 totals 15 residues. CDR1 LNHDA and CDR2 SQIVND come from the germline V gene (reference sequence). Trimming left V 6 bases short and J 2 bases short, with 14 bases between. The DNA of the CDR3 is TGTGCCAGTAGCTCCCTTGTGATCGGCAATCAGCCCCAGCATTTT. This sequence encodes CASSSLVIGNQPQHF.

The chain links TRBV6-5 to TRBJ2-5; 7 positions agree with TRBD1. Trimming removed 2 bases from V and 1 base from J; junction bases left unmatched: 1. There are 14 residues in the CDR3. Per germline, CDR1 MNHEY and CDR2 SVGAGI. The DNA for the CDR3 is TGTGCCAGCAGTTACGACAGGGCCCAAGAGACCCAGTACTTC. Translating gives CASSYDRAQETQYF.

V gene TRBV29-1 combines with J gene TRBJ2-2, with a tentative D call TRBD2 (6 bases). V was pared by 4 bases and J by 5 bases, with 11 bases between. CDR3 length: 13 amino acids. In germline, CDR1 is SQVTM, CDR2 ANQGSEA. The CDR3 DNA is TGCAGCGTTGGAGTGCTAGCGACCGGGGAGCTGTTTTTT. Its protein is CSVGVLATGELFF.

The V and J genes are TRBV11-2 and TRBJ2-1; a weak D match, TRBD2 (5 bases). The CDR3 contains 18 residues. Germline lookup yields CDR1 SGHAT and CDR2 FQNNGV. Between the trimmed V and J ends, which lost 6 bases and 0 bases, there was a span of 21 bases. The CDR3 spells CASRARSGPPRSYNEQFF. CDR3 DNA: TGTGCCAGCAGAGCAAGAAGCGGACCCCCCCGCTCCTACAATGAGCAGTTCTTC.

This clone was observed a single time. The chain uses TRBV7-8 and TRBJ1-2; weak D call: TRBD1 (6 bases). In germline, CDR1 is SGHVS, CDR2 FQNEAQ. Trimming stripped 7 bases from V and 8 bases from J, with 17 bases between. This CDR3 region has 13 residues. The CDR3 loop is CASTRDTRRGYTF. The CDR3 coding sequence is TGTGCCAGCACGCGGGACACCCGACGGGGCTACACCTTC.

V is TRBV28 and J is TRBJ2-3; no firm D call. The V and J ends lost 6 bases and 4 bases respectively, with 11 bases between them. This CDR3 has 13 amino acids. The germline CDR1 and CDR2 sequences are MDHEN and SYDVKM. The DNA of the CDR3 is TGTGCCAGCAGAGGGCCTCCTTCAGATACGCAGTATTTT. It codes for CASRGPPSDTQYF. The variable domain in full, with the rest retrieved from reference TRBV28 and TRBJ2-3, is DVKVTQSSRYLVKRTGEKVFLECVQDMDHENMFWYRQDPGLGLRLIYFSYDVKMKEKGDIPEGYSVSREKKERFSLILESASTNQTSMYLCASRGPPSDTQYFGPGTRLTVL.

The CDR3 is CASSFSANGYEQYF. Written as DNA, the CDR3 is TGTGCCAGCAGCTTCTCGGCCAATGGCTACGAGCAGTACTTC. The chain couples TRBV7-2 to TRBJ2-7; D call uncertain. The germline CDR1 and CDR2 sequences are SGHTA and FQGNSA. The CDR3 has 14 amino acids. The V end was cut by 3 bases, the J end by 3 bases, with 12 bases between.

This clone qualifies as medium-sized. The gene calls are TRBV28 and TRBJ2-7; D is unresolved. Trimming shortened V by 6 bases and J by 4 bases, and 7 bases separated the two germline ends. This CDR3 comprises 11 residues. Looked up from germline, CDR1 is MDHEN and CDR2 is SYDVKM. The DNA for the CDR3 is TGTGCCAGCAGCCAGAATTACGAGCAGTACGTC. Protein sequence: CASSQNYEQYV.

V gene TRBV4-2 combines with J gene TRBJ1-6; TRBD1 is a possible D gene (5 bases). The CDR3 totals 15 residues. Germline V gives CDR1 LGHNA, CDR2 YNFKEQ. Trimming took off 1 base at V and 6 bases at J, with 10 bases between the two ends. CDR3 in amino acids: CASSQVDRGNSPLHF. The CDR3 nucleotides are TGTGCCAGCAGCCAAGTCGATAGGGGTAATTCACCCCTCCACTTT.

The genes are TRBV5-4 and TRBJ2-3, with 13 positions matching TRBD2. This CDR3 contains 16 residues. Germline-derived CDR1 and CDR2 are SGHNT and YYREEE (reference sequence). Losses at the gene ends were 7 bases for V and 6 bases for J; bases not matched to a gene: 11. The CDR3 is CASGGATSGRADTQYF. CDR3 nucleotide sequence: TGTGCCAGCGGGGGGGCAACTAGCGGGAGGGCCGATACGCAGTATTTT.

The chain combines TRBV16 with TRBJ2-1; TRBD2 might be the D (5 bases). Trimming removed 2 bases from V and 2 bases from J, with 10 bases in between. Per germline, CDR1 KGHSY and CDR2 FQNENV. This CDR3 region has 15 residues. The CDR3 DNA follows: TGTGCCAGCAGCCAACCGGGGTTTCCCTACAATGAGCAGTTCTTC. Amino acids: CASSQPGFPYNEQFF.

The chain uses TRBV18 and TRBJ1-5; TRBD1 matches 7 bases. Germline V gene data show CDR1 as KGHSH and CDR2 as LQKENI. With 0 bases clipped from V and 0 bases from J, the junction kept 5 bases outside the gene matches. The CDR3 runs to 17 residues. CDR3 sequence reads: CASSPPGTDYSNQPQHF. Here the CDR3 DNA reads TGTGCCAGCTCACCACCCGGGACAGATTATAGCAATCAGCCCCAGCATTTT. Using reference TRBV18 and TRBJ1-5 for the parts outside the CDR3, the full variable domain is NAGVMQNPRHLVRRRGQEARLRCSPMKGHSHVYWYRQLPEEGLKFMVYLQKENIIDESGMPKERFSAEFPKEGPSILRIQQVVRGDSAAYFCASSPPGTDYSNQPQHFGDGTRLSIL.